This entry lists 2 T cell receptor beta chains sequenced from one sample in a study of breast tumors, draining lymph nodes, adjacent tissues (dated by TCRdb to 2016 to 2017). Libraries were prepared through multiplex PCR. The sequencer listed for this sample is Illumina HiSeq 2000. TCRdb cleaned the public reads at Q25 with fastp, built clones with MiXCR and kept in-frame beta chains. One record per CDR3 amino acid sequence lists the most common genes and DNA. A total of 66,000 or so distinct CDR3 sequences appear in this sample, 43% of them only once. The ten largest clonotypes hold over 7.5% of the sample. Sample: breast tumor tissue. All receptors derive from a female donor with breast cancer. Some clones in this sample may be carry-over from other donors' samples.

The chain has TRBV7-2 and TRBJ2-7; no firm D call. V lost 3 bases, J lost 0 bases, and 9 bases lay in between. There are 14 residues in the CDR3. Germline CDR1 reads SGHTA; CDR2 reads FQGNSA. CDR3 DNA sequence: TGTGCCAGCAGCTTGCAATCCAGCTCCTACGAGCAGTACTTC. Residues: CASSLQSSSYEQYF. The variable domain in full, completed from reference TRBV7-2 and TRBJ2-7, reads GAGVSQSPSNKVTEKGKDVELRCDPISGHTALYWYRQSLGQGLEFLIYFQGNSAPDKSGLPSDRFSAERTGGSVSTLTIQRTQQEDSAVYLCASSLQSSSYEQYFGPGTRLTVT.

The sample holds many counts of this clonotype. The V and J genes are TRBV16 and TRBJ2-7, with TRBD2 as a possible D gene (6 bases). This CDR3 spans 15 amino acids. With 0 bases removed from V and 1 base from J, the gap between germline ends came to 10 bases. Germline V gene data show CDR1 as KGHSY and CDR2 as FQNENV. In nucleotides, the CDR3 is TGTGCCAGCAGCCAATCGGGACTGGGTTCCTACGAGCAGTACTTC. Amino acid sequence: CASSQSGLGSYEQYF.